Presented here are 30 T cell receptor beta chains from one specimen sequenced in a study of T cell repertoires in cytomegalovirus infection. Using its own MiXCR run on the reads, TCRdb lists one record per CDR3 protein. The sample holds a few hundred thousand distinct CDR3 sequences; approximately 26% are singletons and the top ten take under 15%. The sample was PBMCs. Receptor source: a human donor in good health (CMV status not recorded). Some clones in this sample may be carry-over from other donors' samples.

This sequence joins TRBV28 and TRBJ2-1, with TRBD2 matching over 8 bases. Germline trimming cut 6 bases from V and 12 bases from J; bases unmatched to any gene: 7. This CDR3 is 12 amino acids long. The V gene's germline CDR1 is MDHEN and CDR2 SYDVKM. The CDR3 DNA follows: TGTGCCAGCAGGAGTAGCGGGATCGTGCAGTTCTTC. Protein: CASRSSGIVQFF.

The V gene is TRBV20-1, the J gene TRBJ1-2; D is possibly TRBD1 (5 bases). The V and J ends lost 7 bases and 7 bases respectively, with 16 bases between them. Germline V gene data show CDR1 as DFQATT and CDR2 as SNEGSKA (reference sequence). This CDR3 has 12 residues. Here the CDR3 reads CSVEGWDGGYTF. As DNA, the CDR3 is TGCAGTGTCGAGGGGTGGGATGGTGGCTACACCTTC.

This clonotype was seen a handful of times. J is TRBJ2-7 and V is TRBV7-2; TRBD2 matches at 14 bases. Germline V gene lookup returns CDR1 SGHTA and CDR2 FQGNSA. Unmatched junction bases numbered 4, after V lost 3 bases and J lost 6 bases. There are 15 residues in the CDR3. The CDR3 DNA sequence: TGTGCCAGCAGCTTGACTAGCGGGAGGGAGAGCGAGCAGTACTTC. Its translation is CASSLTSGRESEQYF.

This clonotype showed up just a few times. This chain connects TRBV7-2 to TRBJ2-5; D gene unclear. V was shortened by 6 bases and J by 8 bases, with 13 bases between the two germline ends. The CDR3 is made up of 12 amino acids. Looked up from germline, CDR1 is SGHTA and CDR2 is FQGNSA. The CDR3 DNA reads as TGTGCCAGCAGTCCCCCGAGCTCAACCCAGTACTTC. Translation gives CASSPPSSTQYF.

The chain joins TRBV4-1 to TRBJ1-6; D is uncertain. V shed 0 bases and J shed 7 bases, with 10 bases lying between them. There are 15 residues in the CDR3. Per the germline V gene, CDR1 is MGHRA and CDR2 is YSYEKL. The DNA of the CDR3 is TGCGCCAGCAGCCAAGACGAGCTCCCGAATTCACCCCTCCACTTT. The encoded protein is CASSQDELPNSPLHF.

This chain links TRBV5-5 with TRBJ1-1; the D gene is possibly TRBD1 (5 bases). Germline V lookup: CDR1 SGHKS, CDR2 YYEKEE (reference sequence). V lost 1 base to trimming and J lost 4 bases, with 11 bases between them. There are 14 residues in the CDR3. CDR3 bases: TGTGCCAGCAGCTTGTCCGCAGGGAGCACTGAAGCTTTCTTT. The encoded protein is CASSLSAGSTEAFF.

The chain uses TRBV30 and TRBJ2-1, with D unclear. Between the trimmed V and J ends, which lost 1 base and 6 bases, there was a span of 10 bases. The CDR3 has 13 residues. Per the germline V gene, CDR1 is GTSNPN and CDR2 is SVGIG (reference sequence). In DNA, the CDR3 is TGTGCCTGGAGTGGTAGGGCCCGCAATGAGCAGTTCTTC. Its translation is CAWSGRARNEQFF.

This clonotype was seen more than once but under ten times. This chain joins TRBV11-2 and TRBJ2-2, with 9 bases matching TRBD2. CDR1 SGHAT and CDR2 FQNNGV come from the germline V gene. V lost 8 bases and J lost 6; bases outside the gene matches: 10. The CDR3 has 15 amino acids. CDR3 bases: TGTGCCAGCGGAAACTTAGCGGGAGCCCCCGGGGAGCTGTTTTTT. Protein product: CASGNLAGAPGELFF. Using reference TRBV11-2 and TRBJ2-2 for the parts outside the CDR3, the full variable domain is EAGVAQSPRYKIIEKRQSVAFWCNPISGHATLYWYQQILGQGPKLLIQFQNNGVVDDSQLPKDRFSAERLKGVDSTLKIQPAKLEDSAVYLCASGNLAGAPGELFFGEGSRLTVL.

This clonotype was seen more than once but under ten times. V is TRBV10-3 and J is TRBJ1-1; TRBD1 is a possible D gene (5 bases). The CDR3 length is 14 residues. Germline loops: CDR1 ENHRY, CDR2 SYGVKD. The germline V and J ends were trimmed by 6 bases and 1 base, with 12 bases remaining between them. The CDR3 region has the DNA TGTGCCATCAGGCCCCGGCAGGGGAACACTGAAGCTTTCTTT. Its protein is CAIRPRQGNTEAFF.

The V and J genes are TRBV27 and TRBJ1-2, with D possibly matching TRBD1 (5 bases). V lost 7 bases and J 6 bases, leaving 12 bases between the germline ends. CDR1 MNHEY and CDR2 SMNVEV come from the germline V gene (reference sequence). This CDR3 has 12 residues. CDR3 region: CASTSGYDGYTF. The CDR3 nucleotides are TGTGCCAGCACCTCAGGGTACGATGGCTACACCTTC.

This chain joins TRBV7-3 and TRBJ1-6; 9 nucleotides agree with TRBD1. Germline V gives CDR1 SGHTA, CDR2 FQGTGA. Unmatched junction bases numbered 6, after V lost 5 bases and J lost 7 bases. The CDR3 covers 15 residues. CDR3 nucleotides: TGTGCCAGCAGCGAGGCCGGGACAGGGAATTCACCCCTCCACTTT. Protein sequence: CASSEAGTGNSPLHF.

As to this clonotype: A single base separates this from a much larger clone, so it may be a read error. The rearrangement uses TRBV12-3 or TRBV12-4 and TRBJ1-6, with 9 bases lining up with TRBD1. The CDR3 has 14 residues. With V trimmed by 6 bases and J by 7 bases, 4 bases remained unmatched. This CDR3 reads CASRLDRGNSPLHF. The CDR3 nucleotides are TGTGCCAGCAGACTCGACAGGGGGAATTCACCCCTCCACTTT.

Concerning this clonotype itself: A much bigger clone sits one base away, suggesting this may be a read error. This sequence joins TRBV6-2 or TRBV6-3 and TRBJ2-3, with 14 nucleotides matching TRBD2. Per the germline V gene, CDR1 is MNHEY and CDR2 is SVGEGT. The CDR3 is 15 residues long. Losses at the gene ends were 6 bases for V and 6 bases for J; bases not matched to a gene: 5. CDR3 in DNA: TGTGCCAGCAGCCCGGGGACTAGCGGGAGCGATACGCAGTATTTT. As protein: CASSPGTSGSDTQYF.

The rearrangement uses TRBV7-2 and TRBJ2-5; no clear D gene. Trimming removed 1 base at V and 5 bases at J, with 8 bases between. The CDR3 is 13 residues long. Looked up from germline, CDR1 is SGHTA and CDR2 is FQGNSA. Here the CDR3 DNA reads TGTGCCAGCAGCTTAGGAATCGACGAGACCCAGTACTTC. It specifies CASSLGIDETQYF. Full variable domain (rest looked up from reference TRBV7-2 and TRBJ2-5): GAGVSQSPSNKVTEKGKDVELRCDPISGHTALYWYRQSLGQGLEFLIYFQGNSAPDKSGLPSDRFSAERTGGSVSTLTIQRTQQEDSAVYLCASSLGIDETQYFGPGTRLLVL.

The rearrangement uses TRBV7-2 and TRBJ2-7, with 8 bases matching TRBD2. Germline CDR1 reads SGHTA; CDR2 reads FQGNSA. V was clipped by 5 bases and J by 3 bases; unmatched bases: 12. This CDR3 region has 16 residues. The CDR3 loop is CASSPVLGLAGYEQYV. For the CDR3, the DNA is TGTGCCAGCAGCCCCGTTTTAGGACTAGCAGGCTACGAGCAGTACGTC.

The chain carries TRBV28 and TRBJ2-7, with D uncertain. Trimming shortened V by 5 bases and J by 5 bases, and 10 bases separated the two germline ends. Germline assignment: CDR1 MDHEN and CDR2 SYDVKM. CDR3 length equals 12 residues. CDR3 loop: CASSPVWDEQYF. Here the CDR3 DNA reads TGTGCCAGCAGTCCCGTGTGGGACGAGCAGTACTTC.

This clonotype has ten or more counts. The gene calls are TRBV7-2 and TRBJ2-1; no firm D call. The germline V and J ends were trimmed by 5 bases and 1 base, with 6 bases remaining between them. There are 13 residues in the CDR3. Germline CDR1 is SGHTA and CDR2 is FQGNSA. The CDR3 loop reads CASSQSSYNEQFF. The CDR3 DNA reads as TGTGCCAGCAGCCAAAGTTCCTACAATGAGCAGTTCTTC. Complete variable domain (other parts from reference TRBV7-2 and TRBJ2-1): GAGVSQSPSNKVTEKGKDVELRCDPISGHTALYWYRQSLGQGLEFLIYFQGNSAPDKSGLPSDRFSAERTGGSVSTLTIQRTQQEDSAVYLCASSQSSYNEQFFGPGTRLTVL.

In this sample, this clonotype turned up a few times. The chain couples TRBV7-2 to TRBJ2-1; 11 nucleotides match TRBD2. Germline-derived CDR1 and CDR2 are SGHTA and FQGNSA. The CDR3 totals 17 residues. The trim removed 2 bases at V and 7 bases at J, leaving 10 bases unmatched. The CDR3 nucleotides read TGTGCCAGCAGCTTATCTCCACTAGCGGGAGTTGGGAATGAGCAGTTCTTC. Translating it yields CASSLSPLAGVGNEQFF.

This rearrangement joins TRBV7-6 to TRBJ2-7, with 10 bases fitting TRBD1. This CDR3 comprises 17 residues. CDR1 is SGHVS and CDR2 is FNYEAQ in the germline V gene. The junction had 14 bases not matched to a gene; V was cut back by 7 bases and J by 2 bases. CDR3 amino acids: CASTPPRGGQGTYEQYF. CDR3 bases: TGTGCCAGCACCCCCCCGCGAGGGGGACAGGGGACCTACGAGCAGTACTTC.

This clonotype was seen a handful of times. The rearrangement links TRBV6-2 or TRBV6-3 to TRBJ2-5; D is undetermined. Between the trimmed V and J ends, which lost 4 bases and 1 base, there was a span of 13 bases. CDR3 length equals 15 residues. The V gene's germline CDR1 is MNHEY and CDR2 SVGEGT. The CDR3 reads CASSSSLLFQETQYF. The CDR3, as DNA: TGTGCCAGCAGTTCCTCGTTACTGTTCCAAGAGACCCAGTACTTC.

Ten or more counts support this clonotype. The chain links TRBV7-2 to TRBJ1-2; perhaps TRBD1 as D (5 bases). CDR1 is SGHTA and CDR2 is FQGNSA in the germline V gene. Trimming pared 1 base from V and 8 bases from J, leaving 17 bases between. CDR3 length: 15 residues. CDR3 loop: CASSLGGTDVGGYTF. For the CDR3, the DNA is TGTGCCAGCAGCTTAGGTGGGACGGACGTGGGAGGCTACACCTTC.

The rearrangement links TRBV6-6 to TRBJ2-5, with a weak D call TRBD1 (6 bases). V was cut by 7 bases and J by 7 bases, with 16 bases left in between. Per the germline V gene, CDR1 is MNHNY and CDR2 is SVGAGI (reference sequence). This CDR3 contains 13 residues. The DNA for the CDR3 is TGTGCCAGCATTCCAGGGGCCCCAGGGACCCAGTACTTC. This encodes CASIPGAPGTQYF.

V usage is TRBV6-2 or TRBV6-3 and J usage is TRBJ2-7; the D gene is possibly TRBD2 (6 bases). Germline-derived CDR1 and CDR2 are MNHEY and SVGEGT. This CDR3 spans 14 amino acids. Trimming pared 5 bases from V and 2 bases from J, leaving 13 bases between. This chain's CDR3 is CASSRTTGAYEQYF. CDR3 bases: TGTGCCAGCAGTCGGACCACGGGGGCCTACGAGCAGTACTTC.

This clonotype was picked up a small number of times. V and J are TRBV27 and TRBJ2-7; D possibly corresponds to TRBD1 (6 bases). With 4 bases removed from V and 6 bases from J, the gap between germline ends came to 25 bases. Germline loops: CDR1 MNHEY, CDR2 SMNVEV (reference sequence). The CDR3 is made up of 17 amino acids. The CDR3 spells CASSSISHSGESSEQYF. The CDR3 bases are TGTGCCAGCAGTTCCATTTCCCATTCAGGGGAATCAAGCGAGCAGTACTTC.

The table lists this clonotype with a few counts. The chain links TRBV12-3 or TRBV12-4 to TRBJ1-3; no firm D call. This CDR3 spans 13 amino acids. Trimming left V 7 bases short and J 6 bases short, with 13 bases between. The DNA of the CDR3 is TGTGCCAGCAAGGGCCCACAGCTAAACACCATATATTTT. The encoded protein is CASKGPQLNTIYF.

Worth noting for this clonotype: A read error may account for a junction end that differs from germline. The chain carries TRBV27 and TRBJ2-7, with D possibly TRBD1 on 8 matching bases. The length of the CDR3 is 14 residues. The germline CDR1 and CDR2 sequences are MNHEY and SMNVEV (reference sequence). CDR3 nucleotides: TGTGCCAACAGTGTACAGGGGGGGCAACGGGAGCAGTACTTC. Translated, it gives CANSVQGGQREQYF.

The V and J genes are TRBV7-2 and TRBJ2-7; D may correspond to TRBD1 or TRBD2 (5 bases each). CDR3 length: 15 amino acids. CDR1 and CDR2 (germline): SGHTA, FQGNSA. Trimming removed 1 base from V and 3 bases from J, with 13 bases in between. The CDR3 region is CASSLGGAGYYEQYV. The CDR3 DNA reads TGTGCCAGCAGCTTAGGAGGGGCAGGGTACTACGAGCAGTACGTC.

This clonotype was recorded at least ten times. The J gene is TRBJ1-3, the V gene TRBV7-2, with D unclear. Between the trimmed V and J ends, which lost 4 bases and 4 bases, there was a span of 11 bases. The germline V gene has CDR1 SGHTA and CDR2 FQGNSA. The CDR3 runs to 14 residues. The CDR3 protein is CASSWTLRGNTIYF. The CDR3 region has the DNA TGTGCCAGCAGCTGGACCCTGCGAGGAAACACCATATATTTT.

This clonotype was found a few times. This rearrangement joins TRBV10-3 to TRBJ2-3; the match to TRBD2 covers 13 bases. V lost 5 bases to trimming and J lost 2 bases; unmatched junction nucleotides: 4. The CDR3 extends over 16 amino acids. Per germline, CDR1 ENHRY and CDR2 SYGVKD. The CDR3 sequence: CAISRLAGGITDTQYF. CDR3 nucleotide sequence: TGTGCCATCAGTAGACTAGCGGGAGGCATCACAGATACGCAGTATTTT.

This clonotype was recorded a few times. The chain recombines TRBV24-1 with TRBJ1-1; 8 bases align to TRBD1. The junction had 2 bases not matched to a gene; V was cut back by 5 bases and J by 1 base. CDR1 and CDR2 (germline): KGHDR, SFDVKD. There are 14 residues in the CDR3. The CDR3 DNA reads as TGTGCCACCAGTGTCGGACAGGGGAACACTGAAGCTTTCTTT. This encodes CATSVGQGNTEAFF.